The next 3 T cell receptor beta chains were all read from a single sample in a study of shared clonotypes between healthy human individuals. Assay: immunoSEQ multiplex PCR; the TCRdb copy retains only in-frame clones and omits some. The table includes 550,000 to 800,000 clones, roughly 91% detected once. The sample taken for sequencing was memory CD8+ T cells from PBMCs. Subset described: CD45RO+ cells pooled with CCR7-negative TemRA cells. These receptors were taken from a man aged 18 to 35 in good health. Some clones in this sample may be carry-over from other donors' samples.

The chain employs TRBV14 and TRBJ2-5; 7 bases are a match to TRBD2. Germline V gene lookup returns CDR1 SGHDN and CDR2 FVKESK. V lost 0 bases and J lost 4; bases outside the gene matches: 8. The CDR3 loop spans 16 amino acids. The CDR3 coding sequence is TGTGCCAGCAGCCAAGATTGGCGGGAGCCTACAGAGACCCAGTACTTC. Encoded protein: CASSQDWREPTETQYF.

The chain recombines TRBV4-1 with TRBJ2-2; the D gene is possibly TRBD2 (6 bases). This CDR3 is 14 amino acids long. With 1 base removed from V and 6 bases from J, the gap between germline ends came to 9 bases. Per germline, CDR1 MGHRA and CDR2 YSYEKL. CDR3 in amino acids: CASSQGGGAGELFF. In DNA, the CDR3 is TGCGCCAGCAGCCAAGGGGGAGGTGCCGGGGAGCTGTTTTTT.

This clone has a single count. The J gene is TRBJ2-4, the V gene TRBV5-1, with no clear D. Germline V gene sequence: CDR1 SGHRS, CDR2 YFSETQ. The CDR3 runs 14 residues. Deletions cut 6 bases from V and 1 base from J, with 11 bases between. The CDR3, as DNA: TGCGCCAGCAATGGTAAGGACGCCAAAAACATTCAGTACTTC. Its translation is CASNGKDAKNIQYF.